This TCR beta chain was recovered during a study of blood T cell repertoires in COVID-19 (dated by TCRdb to 2018 to 2021). Regarding the research as a whole: Samples from collaborators originated in the United States, Italy and Spain and spanned both the acute and convalescent phases of COVID-19. The material from the prospective study consisted of cDNA or gDNA derived from T cells, B-cell-depleted T cells, or PBMCs. The dataset comprised deeply sampled blood TCRbeta repertoires from subjects exposed to, actively infected with, or recovered from COVID-19. A freely available public database, intended as a resource for researchers studying the immune response to SARS-CoV-2, is where the repertoires were released. Samples were obtained from the ongoing ImmuneRACE study (first 160 participants) and from 1,254 subjects provided by 6 global collaborators. Nearly every sample came with metadata listing a de-identified subject ID, COVID-19 status, age in years and sex. Where available, HLA class I and class II types were taken from metadata supplied by the sample provider and were not determined by assay-based typing.

The immunoSEQ Assay, a bias-controlled multiplex PCR, was used to amplify TCRbeta CDR3 regions from genomic DNA. Per the source publication's procedure: Within the assay, amplification of reference gene primers was used to estimate how many nucleated cells each sample contained. To quantify the absolute abundance of each unique TCRbeta CDR3 rearrangement, sequence reads were collapsed and filtered. For each sample, productive Simpson clonality was calculated as the square root of Simpson's diversity index over productive rearrangements. TCRdb carries this immuneACCESS record with in-frame sequences only. Its versions omit some clonotypes, under half of them owing to an unresolved V gene in the studies checked, with the rest unexplained. V and J calls and clone size are copied from that table; D and trimming were computed from the DNA. The sample table contains about 400,000 clones; only one count was recorded for roughly 90% of them. The ten most abundant clones make up 1% to 1.5% of the sample.

Germline trimming amounts to 3 bases on V and 1 base on J, with 5 as the count of junction bases outside the gene matches. As encoded in the germline V gene, CDR1 is WSHSY while CDR2 is SAAADI. The CDR3, from cysteine to phenylalanine, totals 16 residues. The read is trimmed to its CDR3 DNA, 48 bases read in frame from base 1. Points the paper makes about the study in general: The amount of clinical and demographic metadata varied by source and participant and was provided uncurated.

As for this clone: The clone's antigen remains unknown. Base qualities are not recorded, but no much larger clone differs from it by a single base.

Whole blood was collected in K2EDTA tubes by collaborating institutions according to the institutions' own protocols. For TCRbeta analysis, collaborator samples were shipped as frozen whole blood, as isolated PBMCs, or as DNA extracted from either sample type. The sequencing sample was made of peripheral blood. The rearranged chain carries TRBV10-2 and TRBJ2-1, with 8 middle bases fitting TRBD2. The TCR sequence derives from a man in his forties or fifties with acute or convalescent COVID-19. The bases read TGCGCCAGCAGTGAACCCGGGACTAGTTCCTACAATGAGCAGTTCTTC. Its translation reads: CASSEPGTSSYNEQFF.